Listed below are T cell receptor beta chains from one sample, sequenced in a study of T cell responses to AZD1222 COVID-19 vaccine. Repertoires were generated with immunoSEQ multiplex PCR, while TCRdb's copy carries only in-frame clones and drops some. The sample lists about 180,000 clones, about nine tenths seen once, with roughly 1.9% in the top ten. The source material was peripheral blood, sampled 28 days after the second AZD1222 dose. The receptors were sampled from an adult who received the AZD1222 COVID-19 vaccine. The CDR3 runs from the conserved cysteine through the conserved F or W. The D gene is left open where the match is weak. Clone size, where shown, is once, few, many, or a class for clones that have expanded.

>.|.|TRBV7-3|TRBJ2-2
CASSSQGFTGELFF
TGTGCCAGCAGCTCCCAGGGTTTCACCGGGGAGCTGTTTTTT
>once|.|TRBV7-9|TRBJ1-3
CASSVTGNPSGNTIYF
TGTGCCAGCAGCGTTACAGGGAACCCCTCTGGAAACACCATATATTTT
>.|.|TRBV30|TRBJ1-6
CAWSTGRYSPLHF
TGTGCCTGGAGCACAGGGAGGTATTCACCCCTCCACTTT
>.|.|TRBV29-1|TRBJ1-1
CSALGNTEAFF
TGCAGCGCCCTTGGGAACACTGAAGCTTTCTTT
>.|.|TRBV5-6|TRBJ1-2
CASSLAGGPGYTF
TGTGCCAGCAGCTTGGCCGGGGGGCCTGGCTACACCTTC
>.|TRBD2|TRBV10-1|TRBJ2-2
CASSGASGRVNTGELFF
TGCGCCAGCAGTGGAGCGAGCGGGAGGGTGAACACCGGGGAGCTGTTTTTT
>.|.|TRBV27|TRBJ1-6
CASRGWALTDSPLHF
TGTGCCAGCAGGGGTTGGGCCTTGACCGATTCACCCCTCCACTTT
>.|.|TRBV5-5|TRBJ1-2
CASSTRTAPYGYTF
TGTGCCAGCAGCACCCGGACAGCCCCCTATGGCTACACCTTC
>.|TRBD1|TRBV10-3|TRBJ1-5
CATQSSKTGSNQPQHF
TGTGCCACCCAATCCTCGAAGACAGGGAGCAATCAGCCCCAGCATTTT
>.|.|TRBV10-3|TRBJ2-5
CAISEGARQETQYF
TGTGCCATCAGTGAGGGGGCAAGGCAAGAGACCCAGTACTTC
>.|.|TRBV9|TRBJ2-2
CASSVFPGELFF
TGTGCCAGCAGCGTTTTCCCCGGGGAGCTGTTTTTT
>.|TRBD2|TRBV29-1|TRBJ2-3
CSVTGLAGVRFARLDTQYF
TGCAGCGTGACGGGACTAGCGGGGGTCCGGTTTGCACGGTTGGATACGCAGTATTTT
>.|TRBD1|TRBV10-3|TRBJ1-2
CAISESTGGANYGYTF
TGTGCCATCAGTGAGTCTACAGGGGGCGCGAACTATGGCTACACCTTC
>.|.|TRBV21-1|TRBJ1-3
CASSNNRVVTGNTIYF
TGTGCCAGCAGCAATAACAGGGTTGTAACTGGAAACACCATATATTTT
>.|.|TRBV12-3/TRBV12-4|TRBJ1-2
CASSPGQNYGYTF
TGTGCCAGCAGCCCTGGACAGAACTATGGCTACACCTTC
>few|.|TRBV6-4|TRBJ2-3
CASSAGSTDTQYF
TGTGCCAGCAGTGCAGGCAGCACAGATACGCAGTATTTT
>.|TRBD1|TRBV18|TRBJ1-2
CASSPLGQGDYGYTF
TGTGCCAGCTCACCACTGGGACAGGGGGACTATGGCTACACCTTC
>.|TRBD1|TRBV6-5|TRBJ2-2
CASSYGTGGTGELFF
TGTGCCAGCAGTTACGGGACAGGGGGCACCGGGGAGCTGTTTTTT
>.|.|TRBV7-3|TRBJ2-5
CASSAGSETQYF
TGTGCCAGCAGCGCTGGGTCGGAGACCCAGTACTTC
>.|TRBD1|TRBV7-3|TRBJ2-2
CASSPGGDRGRATGELFF
TGTGCCAGCAGCCCCGGGGGGGACAGGGGGCGCGCCACCGGGGAGCTGTTTTTT
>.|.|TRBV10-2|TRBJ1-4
CASSPGRGQNEKLFF
TGCGCCAGCAGTCCCGGTAGGGGACAAAATGAAAAACTGTTTTTT
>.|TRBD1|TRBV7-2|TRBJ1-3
CASDPQQGVSGNTIYF
TGTGCCAGCGACCCCCAACAGGGGGTCTCTGGAAACACCATATATTTT
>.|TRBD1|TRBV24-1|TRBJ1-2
CATSGPLSTGNYGYTF
TGTGCCACCAGTGGCCCCCTCTCGACAGGGAACTATGGCTACACCTTC
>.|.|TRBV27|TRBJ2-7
CASSLSGTLSSYEQYF
TGTGCCAGCAGTTTATCCGGGACGCTGAGCTCCTACGAGCAGTACTTC
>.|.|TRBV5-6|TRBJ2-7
CASSFFSYEQYF
TGTGCCAGCAGCTTCTTCTCCTACGAGCAGTACTTC
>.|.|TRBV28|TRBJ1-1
CASSNRALNTEAFF
TGTGCCAGCAGCAATCGGGCGCTGAACACTGAAGCTTTCTTT
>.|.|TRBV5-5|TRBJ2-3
CASSLGSGFTDTQYF
TGTGCCAGCAGCTTGGGGTCTGGATTCACAGATACGCAGTATTTT
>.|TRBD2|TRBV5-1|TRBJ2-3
CASSLGASGSTDTQYF
TGCGCCAGCAGCTTGGGGGCTAGCGGGTCCACAGATACGCAGTATTTT
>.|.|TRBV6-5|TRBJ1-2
CASSSGLQGLYGYTF
TGTGCCAGCAGTTCCGGACTACAAGGTCTCTATGGCTACACCTTC
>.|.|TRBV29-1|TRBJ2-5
CSVELLVRQETQYF
TGCAGCGTTGAATTACTAGTGAGACAAGAGACCCAGTACTTC
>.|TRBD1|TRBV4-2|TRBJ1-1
CASSQAPTRQGITEAFF
TGTGCCAGCAGCCAAGCCCCTACCCGACAGGGTATCACTGAAGCTTTCTTT
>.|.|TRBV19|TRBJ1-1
CASSSHRQGLNTEAFF
TGTGCCAGTAGTTCCCACCGGCAGGGTTTAAACACTGAAGCTTTCTTT
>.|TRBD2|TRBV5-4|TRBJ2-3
CASSSPPTGGPDTQYF
TGTGCCAGCAGCTCCCCCCCGACGGGAGGACCAGATACGCAGTATTTT
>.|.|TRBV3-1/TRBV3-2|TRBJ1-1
CASSQGTHRNTEAFF
TGTGCCAGCAGCCAAGGGACTCACCGGAACACTGAAGCTTTCTTT
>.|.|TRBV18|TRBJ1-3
CASSPDRSSGNTIYF
TGTGCCAGCTCACCAGACCGGAGCTCTGGAAACACCATATATTTT
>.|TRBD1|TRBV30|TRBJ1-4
CAWSVQGAYEKLFF
TGTGCCTGGAGTGTACAGGGGGCCTATGAAAAACTGTTTTTT
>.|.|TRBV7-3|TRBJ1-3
CASSPIRSRPSGNTIYF
TGTGCCAGCAGCCCGATTAGGTCGCGACCATCTGGAAACACCATATATTTT
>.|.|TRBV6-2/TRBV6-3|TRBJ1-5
CASSYSRGNQPQHF
TGTGCCAGCAGTTACAGCAGGGGTAATCAGCCCCAGCATTTT
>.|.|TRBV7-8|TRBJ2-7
CASSPRSITYEQYF
TGTGCCAGCAGCCCCAGAAGTATAACCTACGAGCAGTACTTC
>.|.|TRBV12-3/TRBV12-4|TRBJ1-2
CASSLVTGSGYTF
TGTGCCAGCAGTTTGGTCACGGGCAGTGGCTACACCTTC